The 28 T cell receptor beta chains below come from one sample, sequenced in a study of shared T cell receptors in the human thymus. The table came from immunoSEQ multiplex PCR; TCRdb's copy has only in-frame clones and leaves some out. The sample records about 380,000 clones, about 95% being singletons. The sequenced material came from thymocytes. The receptors here all came from a human donor.

The chain combines TRBV29-1 with TRBJ2-6; tentative D call: TRBD2 (6 bases). The germline V and J ends were trimmed by 6 bases and 0 bases, with 15 bases remaining between them. The CDR3 has 16 residues. Germline CDR1 is SQVTM and CDR2 is ANQGSEA. CDR3 protein: CSVERARGSGANVLTF. DNA for the CDR3: TGCAGCGTGGAGAGGGCGCGGGGCTCTGGGGCCAACGTCCTGACTTTC.

This rearrangement joins TRBV30 to TRBJ1-5; TRBD1 might be the D (6 bases). Germline CDR1 reads GTSNPN; CDR2 reads SVGIG (reference sequence). V lost 8 bases and J 7 bases, leaving 27 bases between the germline ends. CDR3 size: 16 residues. CDR3: CAAQWSQGQSRQPQHF. The CDR3 DNA reads as TGTGCCGCCCAATGGTCCCAGGGGCAGTCAAGACAGCCCCAGCATTTT.

This chain links TRBV10-1 with TRBJ2-4; 12 bases are shared with TRBD2. The CDR3 consists of 17 residues. The J segment lost 2 bases and the V segment lost 4 bases, leaving 6 bases of the junction unmatched. Germline V gene data show CDR1 as WNHNN and CDR2 as SYGVQD (reference sequence). CDR3 coding DNA: TGCGCCAGCAGTGCCCCGACTAGCGGGAGTACCAAAAACATTCAGTACTTC. Translated: CASSAPTSGSTKNIQYF.

The J gene is TRBJ1-5, the V gene TRBV7-9; tentatively, D is TRBD1 (5 bases). This CDR3 contains 14 residues. V was pared by 5 bases and J by 4 bases, with 12 bases between. Germline CDR1 is SEHNR and CDR2 is FQNEAQ (reference sequence). CDR3 in amino acids: CASSQTGGNQPQHF. The CDR3 nucleotides are TGTGCCAGCAGCCAGACGGGGGGGAATCAGCCCCAGCATTTT.

The chain joins TRBV18 to TRBJ2-3; maybe TRBD2 (6 bases). The CDR3 loop spans 15 amino acids. V was pared by 6 bases and J by 4 bases, with 17 bases between. CDR1 is KGHSH, CDR2 LQKENI, per germline. The CDR3 here is CASSLTSRESDTQYF. The CDR3 coding sequence is TGTGCCAGCTCGCTAACTAGCCGTGAGTCAGATACGCAGTATTTT. Using reference TRBV18 and TRBJ2-3 for the parts outside the CDR3, the full variable domain is NAGVMQNPRHLVRRRGQEARLRCSPMKGHSHVYWYRQLPEEGLKFMVYLQKENIIDESGMPKERFSAEFPKEGPSILRIQQVVRGDSAAYFCASSLTSRESDTQYFGPGTRLTVL.

This chain links TRBV29-1 with TRBJ1-1; D unresolved. V gave up 3 bases and J gave up 2 bases, with 16 bases separating them. Per germline, CDR1 SQVTM and CDR2 ANQGSEA. The CDR3 covers 15 residues. The CDR3 sequence is CSVEVEIDPNTEAFF. As DNA, the CDR3 is TGCAGCGTTGAGGTCGAGATCGACCCTAACACTGAAGCTTTCTTT.

This chain links TRBV28 with TRBJ1-4; the match to TRBD1 covers 9 bases. V lost 3 bases and J lost 7; bases outside the gene matches: 9. The CDR3 sequence is 16 residues long. Germline V gene lookup returns CDR1 MDHEN and CDR2 SYDVKM. CDR3 sequence (DNA): TGTGCCAGCAGTTTCCACCTAACAGGGGGCAGTGAAAAACTGTTTTTT. Protein: CASSFHLTGGSEKLFF.

The genes are TRBV7-9 and TRBJ2-1; D gene unclear. Looked up from germline, CDR1 is SEHNR and CDR2 is FQNEAQ (reference sequence). This CDR3 is 14 amino acids long. Trimming left V 5 bases short and J 6 bases short, with 14 bases between. The CDR3 coding sequence is TGTGCCAGCAGCCGGATCGGGTCCGTCAATGAGCAGTTCTTC. Translation: CASSRIGSVNEQFF.

This chain connects TRBV13 to TRBJ2-3, with no clear D. V was clipped by 0 bases and J by 3 bases, with 4 bases between them. CDR3 size: 13 residues. The germline gives CDR1 PRHDT, CDR2 FYEKMQ (reference sequence). The CDR3 here is CASSLGETDTQYF. The DNA of the CDR3 is TGTGCCAGCAGCTTAGGCGAGACAGATACGCAGTATTTT.

The genes are TRBV6-5 and TRBJ1-1; D is possibly TRBD1 (6 bases). The germline V gene encodes CDR1 MNHEY and CDR2 SVGAGI. The length of the CDR3 is 16 residues. The V end lost 2 bases, the J end lost 11 bases, and 24 bases lay between the germline ends. This CDR3 reads CASSYLRWGALHRAFF. CDR3 DNA: TGTGCCAGCAGTTACCTACGTTGGGGGGCGCTTCATCGGGCTTTCTTT.

The chain uses TRBV6-4 and TRBJ2-1; a weak D match, TRBD2 (5 bases). CDR3 size: 18 residues. Germline-derived CDR1 and CDR2 are MRHNA and SNTAGT. The ends were cut back, 2 bases at V and 8 bases at J, with 25 bases in the middle. The CDR3 DNA sequence: TGTGCCAGCAGTGACGGGCTCGGAGCGGTACAAAGCGTGGATGAGCAGTTCTTC. This gives the protein CASSDGLGAVQSVDEQFF.

The J gene is TRBJ1-2, the V gene TRBV28; tentatively, D is TRBD1 (5 bases). CDR3 size: 12 residues. V lost 5 bases and J 1 base, leaving 5 bases between the germline ends. Looked up from germline, CDR1 is MDHEN and CDR2 is SYDVKM. The DNA of the CDR3 is TGTGCCAGCAGTGGGGGTAACTATGGCTACACCTTC. It encodes CASSGGNYGYTF.

The V call is TRBV11-3, the J call TRBJ2-1; D remains unclear. Germline CDR1 is SGHNT and CDR2 is YENEEA. The CDR3 spans 12 residues. Between the trimmed V and J ends, which lost 0 bases and 6 bases, there was a span of 3 bases. The CDR3 nucleotides read TGTGCCAGCAGCTTAGACAGCAATGAGCAGTTCTTC. Amino acids: CASSLDSNEQFF.

This clone was observed once. The chain is built from TRBV6-5 and TRBJ1-2, with 8 bases fitting TRBD1. V was clipped by 7 bases and J by 4 bases; unmatched bases: 5. Per germline, CDR1 MNHEY and CDR2 SVGAGI. The CDR3 loop spans 13 amino acids. The DNA for the CDR3 is TGTGCCAGCAAGTTGGGACAGGTCTATGGCTACACCTTC. The encoded protein is CASKLGQVYGYTF.

This chain uses TRBV21-1 with TRBJ1-5; the listed D gene, TRBD1, was not tested against the DNA. TRBV21-1 is tagged as a pseudogene. The CDR3 has 18 residues. This CDR3 reads CASSPRLDRAVSNQPQHF. The DNA for the CDR3 is TGTGCCAGCAGCCCCAGACTGGACAGGGCAGTTAGCAATCAGCCCCAGCATTTT.

The V call is TRBV7-9, the J call TRBJ2-7; 11 bases are shared with TRBD2. Per the germline V gene, CDR1 is SEHNR and CDR2 is FQNEAQ (reference sequence). This CDR3 is built from 15 residues. Unmatched junction bases numbered 2, after V lost 4 bases and J lost 0 bases. In DNA form, the CDR3 reads TGTGCCAGCAGCTGGGGACTAGCGGACTCCTACGAGCAGTACTTC. Its translation is CASSWGLADSYEQYF.

J is TRBJ2-1 and V is TRBV30, with D perhaps matching TRBD2 (7 bases). Germline V CDR1 and CDR2: GTSNPN, SVGIG (reference sequence). This CDR3 is built from 14 residues. V gave up 2 bases and J gave up 6 bases, with 14 bases separating them. Here the CDR3 DNA reads TGTGCCTGGAGTATGGGGGAGGGGGGCAATGAGCAGTTCTTC. It yields the protein CAWSMGEGGNEQFF.

The chain has TRBV7-8 and TRBJ1-3; D unclear. V was clipped by 2 bases and J by 1 base, with 9 bases between them. This CDR3 region has 15 residues. Germline CDR1 is SGHVS and CDR2 is FQNEAQ. CDR3 sequence reads: CASSLTRVSGNTIYF. As DNA, the CDR3 is TGTGCCAGCAGCTTAACGAGGGTTTCTGGAAACACCATATATTTT.

This chain connects TRBV19 to TRBJ2-1; D unresolved. The CDR3 sequence is 19 residues long. Germline-derived CDR1 and CDR2 are LNHDA and SQIVND (reference sequence). Between the trimmed V and J ends, which lost 3 bases and 0 bases, there was a span of 21 bases. The CDR3 loop is CASSIHQLSASDSYNEQFF. CDR3 bases: TGTGCCAGTAGTATCCACCAGTTGAGCGCCAGCGACTCCTACAATGAGCAGTTCTTC.

This chain links TRBV11-2 with TRBJ2-7; D gene ambiguous. V was pared by 5 bases and J by 2 bases, with 16 bases between. Germline loops: CDR1 SGHAT, CDR2 FQNNGV. The CDR3 length is 15 residues. Written as DNA, the CDR3 is TGTGCCAGCAGCAACAACCTCGTGTGGGCCTACGAGCAGTACTTC. Protein: CASSNNLVWAYEQYF.

The chain carries TRBV30 and TRBJ2-5; a possible D gene is TRBD1 (5 bases). V lost 0 bases and J lost 3, with 14 bases in between. The CDR3 has 15 residues. CDR1 and CDR2 from the germline V gene are GTSNPN and SVGIG (reference sequence). Written as DNA, the CDR3 is TGTGCCTGGAGTGTTCTAGAGAGCAGGGAAGAGACCCAGTACTTC. The encoded protein is CAWSVLESREETQYF.

This clone was picked up one time. V gene TRBV27 combines with J gene TRBJ2-1; D ambiguous. The germline V and J ends were trimmed by 5 bases and 5 bases, with 22 bases remaining between them. This CDR3 is built from 17 residues. The germline V gene encodes CDR1 MNHEY and CDR2 SMNVEV (reference sequence). The CDR3 spells CASSPNSPLNPNNEQFF. CDR3 nucleotides: TGTGCCAGCAGTCCTAACAGCCCCCTTAACCCTAACAATGAGCAGTTCTTC.

The chain has TRBV6-1 and TRBJ2-5; no firm D call. The CDR3 contains 12 residues. The V gene's germline CDR1 is MNHNS and CDR2 SASEGT. Trimming removed 7 bases at V and 5 bases at J, with 11 bases between. In DNA form, the CDR3 reads TGTGCCAGCAAGCTATCCACCGAGACCCAGTACTTC. Translation gives CASKLSTETQYF.

Comments on this clone: One end of the junction does not line up with germline, which may come from a read error. The rearrangement links TRBV7-7 to TRBJ2-7, with D possibly TRBD1 on 5 matching bases. The CDR3 covers 13 residues. The germline gives CDR1 SSHAT, CDR2 FNYEAQ (reference sequence). CDR3 in DNA: TGTGCTAGCAGCACTACCGACAGCTACGAGCAGTACTTC. Translation: CASSTTDSYEQYF.

This chain connects TRBV27 to TRBJ2-1; 15 nucleotides agree with TRBD2. This CDR3 has 18 residues. Germline V gene lookup returns CDR1 MNHEY and CDR2 SMNVEV (reference sequence). V lost 2 bases, J lost 7 bases, and 9 bases stayed unmatched. The CDR3 DNA reads TGTGCCAGCAGTTTAAAGCTGCTCGGACTAGCGGGAGGGAATGAGCAGTTCTTC. It encodes CASSLKLLGLAGGNEQFF.

The genes are TRBV9 and TRBJ2-1; D gene uncertain. Germline V gene sequence: CDR1 SGDLS, CDR2 YYNGEE. V was shortened by 3 bases and J by 12 bases, with 13 bases between the two germline ends. The CDR3 length is 12 residues. The CDR3 DNA follows: TGTGCCAGCAGCGGAAACAGTTTTGGGCAGTTCTTC. Amino acids: CASSGNSFGQFF.

The chain joins TRBV7-9 to TRBJ2-1; TRBD2 is a possible D gene (5 bases). The CDR3 length is 14 residues. V was shortened by 6 bases and J by 5 bases, with 14 bases between the two germline ends. The germline CDR1 and CDR2 sequences are SEHNR and FQNEAQ (reference sequence). This CDR3 reads CASRPLAANNEQFF. DNA of the CDR3: TGTGCCAGCAGGCCGCTAGCAGCGAACAATGAGCAGTTCTTC.

The chain carries TRBV7-2 and TRBJ2-7; D unresolved. Trimming shortened V by 5 bases and J by 10 bases, and 12 bases separated the two germline ends. The CDR3 runs to 11 residues. Germline lookup yields CDR1 SGHTA and CDR2 FQGNSA. The CDR3 coding sequence is TGTGCCAGCAGCGAAAGGACGGCCCAGTACTTC. The encoded protein is CASSERTAQYF. The full variable domain, in which reference TRBV7-2 and TRBJ2-7 provide the parts outside the CDR3, is GAGVSQSPSNKVTEKGKDVELRCDPISGHTALYWYRQSLGQGLEFLIYFQGNSAPDKSGLPSDRFSAERTGGSVSTLTIQRTQQEDSAVYLCASSERTAQYFGPGTRLTVT.